This TCR beta chain was sequenced for a study of CD8+ T cells in alopecia areata. Following RNA extraction, reverse transcription yielded cDNA that acted as the sequencing template. TCRdb's table, derived via immunoSEQ multiplex PCR, lists solely in-frame clones and lacks some. This table has fewer than 200,000 clones, roughly 58% appearing once. This CDR3 contains 13 residues. Trimming left V 7 bases short and J 0 bases short, with 7 bases between. The V gene's germline CDR1 is GTSNPN and CDR2 SVGIG (reference sequence). Details on this clone: What it binds is not known.

Treatment of the sample: oral pan-JAK inhibitor, 5-10 mg twice daily. Regarding the study as a whole: Scalp clonality, along with expanded CD8+ clones among the top 100, was significantly decreased by tofacitinib. Scalp specimens additionally yield sequences from normal skin's resident alphabeta T cells.

The chain uses TRBV30 and TRBJ1-6, with D uncertain. The specimen was CD4+ T cells sorted from blood, collected between weeks 55 and 65, from a patient treated with tofacitinib. This receptor was taken from a human donor with alopecia areata. The CDR3 here is CASGVSYNSPLHF. The DNA for the CDR3 is TGTGCCTCGGGAGTCTCCTATAATTCACCCCTCCACTTT.